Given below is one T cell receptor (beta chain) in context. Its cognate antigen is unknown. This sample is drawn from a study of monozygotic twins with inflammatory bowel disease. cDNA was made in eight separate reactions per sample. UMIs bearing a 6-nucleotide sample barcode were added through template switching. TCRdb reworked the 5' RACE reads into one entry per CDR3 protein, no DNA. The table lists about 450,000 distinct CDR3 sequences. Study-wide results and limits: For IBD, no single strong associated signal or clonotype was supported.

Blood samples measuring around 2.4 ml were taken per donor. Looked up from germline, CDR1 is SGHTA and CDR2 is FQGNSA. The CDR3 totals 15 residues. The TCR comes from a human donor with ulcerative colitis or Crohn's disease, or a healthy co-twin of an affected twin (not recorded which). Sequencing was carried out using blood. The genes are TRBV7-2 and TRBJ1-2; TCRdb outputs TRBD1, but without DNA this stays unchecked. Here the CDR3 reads CASSLRDRSTDGYTF.